The 30 T cell receptor beta chains listed next were all sequenced from one sample in a study of cytomegalovirus exposure and HLA in healthy donors. TCRdb's table, derived via immunoSEQ multiplex PCR, lists solely in-frame clones and lacks some. The sample lists about 180,000 clones; around nine tenths were seen once. The specimen sequenced was PBMCs. These receptors all come from a man between 18 and 29 years old in good health and CMV-seropositive.

This clone was observed at least ten times. Written as DNA, the CDR3 is TGTGCCTCCAACCCTCGGGCAGGGTACGAGCAGTACTTC. Translation: CASNPRAGYEQYF. The genes are TRBV2 and TRBJ2-7, with D possibly matching TRBD1 (5 bases). The length of the CDR3 is 13 residues. Trimming took off 11 bases at V and 4 bases at J, with 18 bases between the two ends. Germline V CDR1 and CDR2: SNHLY, FYNNEI.

The CDR3 coding sequence is TGTGCTAGTGGTTACGGGGGTGAGCAGTTCTTC. Translated, it gives CASGYGGEQFF. The V gene is TRBV12-5, the J gene TRBJ2-1, with D tentatively TRBD2 (6 bases). Germline V CDR1 and CDR2: LGHNT, FRNRAP. The CDR3 sequence is 11 residues long. V dropped 4 bases and J dropped 9 bases, with 7 bases sitting between them.

V usage is TRBV9 and J usage is TRBJ2-3, with D possibly being TRBD2 (7 bases). CDR1 and CDR2 from the germline V gene are SGDLS and YYNGEE. V lost 4 bases and J lost 2, with 14 bases in between. This CDR3 region has 15 residues. CDR3 DNA sequence: TGTGCCAGCAGCAGTGGCGGGGGCCTCACAGATACGCAGTATTTT. It codes for CASSSGGGLTDTQYF.

The chain couples TRBV6-5 to TRBJ2-1; TRBD1 agrees at 9 bases. Germline-derived CDR1 and CDR2 are MNHEY and SVGAGI. After removal of 5 bases from V and 7 bases from J, the junction contained 6 bases not matched to a gene. The CDR3 consists of 14 residues. CDR3: CASSTGTGMNEQFF. As DNA, the CDR3 is TGTGCCAGCAGTACCGGGACAGGGATGAATGAGCAGTTCTTC.

This sequence joins TRBV6-6 and TRBJ2-4, with D possibly being TRBD1 (6 bases). This CDR3 is 15 amino acids long. The V gene lost 6 bases and the J gene lost 1 base, with 13 bases spanning the gap. CDR1 is MNHNY, CDR2 SVGAGI, per germline (reference sequence). In DNA form, the CDR3 reads TGTGCCAGCAGAGTAACAGGGCTTGCCAAAAACATTCAGTACTTC. It is translated as CASRVTGLAKNIQYF.

The chain has TRBV16 and TRBJ1-5; D gene ambiguous. CDR3 size: 16 residues. CDR1 KGHSY and CDR2 FQNENV come from the germline V gene. V was shortened by 0 bases and J by 5 bases, with 14 bases between the two germline ends. CDR3 nucleotides: TGTGCCAGCAGCCAATCCGGTGGCAGGTTGGATCAGCCCCAGCATTTT. Translating it yields CASSQSGGRLDQPQHF.

This clone is a singleton in its sample. An end of the junction does not agree with germline; a read error may underlie this. The genes are TRBV7-7 and TRBJ1-1, with D perhaps TRBD1 (6 bases). Per germline, CDR1 SSHAT and CDR2 FNYEAQ (reference sequence). CDR3 length: 13 amino acids. DNA of the CDR3: TGTGCTAGCAGCTTATCAGGGGACACTGAAGCTTTCTTT. Translated, it gives CASSLSGDTEAFF.

The J gene is TRBJ1-1, the V gene TRBV5-1; D is ambiguous. This CDR3 spans 14 amino acids. V lost 1 base and J lost 3, with 10 bases in between. CDR1 is SGHRS, CDR2 YFSETQ, per germline. The CDR3 region has the DNA TGCGCCAGCAGCTTGTTAGGCGGAGACACTGAAGCTTTCTTT. As protein: CASSLLGGDTEAFF.

This CDR3 is CASSFGASIAETQYF. In nucleotides, the CDR3 is TGTGCCAGCAGCTTTGGGGCTAGTATCGCGGAGACCCAGTACTTC. The chain uses TRBV7-9 and TRBJ2-5; the D gene is possibly TRBD1 (5 bases). The CDR3 has 15 residues. Trimming took off 3 bases at V and 5 bases at J, with 16 bases between the two ends. Per the germline V gene, CDR1 is SEHNR and CDR2 is FQNEAQ (reference sequence).

This clone was found a few times. The gene calls are TRBV9 and TRBJ1-5, with unresolved D. The length of the CDR3 is 9 residues. Germline loops: CDR1 SGDLS, CDR2 YYNGEE. The CDR3 sequence is CASGEPQHF. DNA of the CDR3: TGTGCAAGTGGAGAGCCCCAGCATTTT.

This clone is a singleton in its sample. The chain links TRBV7-2 to TRBJ2-3; D is uncertain. Germline loops: CDR1 SGHTA, CDR2 FQGNSA. V lost 5 bases and J 5 bases, leaving 8 bases between the germline ends. CDR3 length: 12 amino acids. The CDR3 DNA reads TGTGCCAGCAGCATACTCCTAGATACGCAGTATTTT. Its translation: CASSILLDTQYF.

The V and J genes are TRBV30 and TRBJ2-1, with D maybe TRBD1 (6 bases). The CDR3 is 15 amino acids. Trimming removed 1 base at V and 4 bases at J, with 14 bases between. CDR1 and CDR2 from the germline V gene are GTSNPN and SVGIG (reference sequence). CDR3 in amino acids: CAWSGGTGLYNEQFF. The CDR3 nucleotides are TGTGCCTGGAGTGGCGGTACAGGGCTTTACAATGAGCAGTTCTTC.

The J gene is TRBJ1-1, the V gene TRBV6-1; D may be TRBD1 (5 bases). The CDR3 is 14 amino acids. Germline V gives CDR1 MNHNS, CDR2 SASEGT. The V and J ends lost 3 bases and 1 base respectively, with 9 bases between them. The DNA of the CDR3 is TGTGCCAGCAGTGATCAAAGGGGGAACACTGAAGCTTTCTTT. Translation gives CASSDQRGNTEAFF.

The V gene is TRBV19, the J gene TRBJ2-3; TRBD1 matches 9 bases. The CDR3 has 15 residues. The germline gives CDR1 LNHDA, CDR2 SQIVND (reference sequence). Trimming at V came to 7 bases and at J to 3 bases, leaving 8 bases not matched to a gene. CDR3 sequence (DNA): TGTGCCAGTAAGAGTCATGGGACAGGGACAGATACGCAGTATTTT. Protein: CASKSHGTGTDTQYF.

The chain has TRBV18 and TRBJ2-5; no definite D call. Trimming took 3 bases from V and 5 from J, leaving 4 bases between them. The CDR3 contains 11 residues. Germline V gene sequence: CDR1 KGHSH, CDR2 LQKENI. As DNA, the CDR3 is TGTGCCAGCTCACCCGAGGAGACCCAGTACTTC. Protein: CASSPEETQYF.

This clone was recorded a few times. The chain carries TRBV29-1 and TRBJ2-2, with D possibly matching TRBD2 (5 bases). The V end lost 6 bases, the J end lost 3 bases, and 11 bases lay between the germline ends. The CDR3 consists of 13 residues. Germline lookup yields CDR1 SQVTM and CDR2 ANQGSEA. CDR3 residues: CSVRGSDTGELFF. The CDR3 bases are TGCAGCGTAAGAGGGTCGGACACCGGGGAGCTGTTTTTT.

V is TRBV6-6 and J is TRBJ2-1; weak D call: TRBD2 (5 bases). CDR1 MNHNY and CDR2 SVGAGI come from the germline V gene (reference sequence). There are 12 residues in the CDR3. Deletions cut 3 bases from V and 7 bases from J, with 7 bases between. CDR3: CASSYRGNEQFF. CDR3 DNA sequence: TGTGCCAGCAGTTATCGGGGAAATGAGCAGTTCTTC.

The V gene is TRBV5-1, the J gene TRBJ2-5, with D tentatively TRBD2 (5 bases). V was pared by 2 bases and J by 3 bases, with 17 bases between. The length of the CDR3 is 16 residues. Germline-derived CDR1 and CDR2 are SGHRS and YFSETQ. The chain's CDR3 is CASSLAIVSGEETQYF. DNA for the CDR3: TGCGCCAGCAGCTTAGCTATAGTGAGCGGCGAAGAGACCCAGTACTTC.

The rearrangement links TRBV2 to TRBJ2-1; 10 bases agree with TRBD2. The CDR3 is made up of 15 amino acids. The germline gives CDR1 SNHLY, CDR2 FYNNEI. The junction had 9 bases not matched to a gene; V was cut back by 7 bases and J by 6 bases. The CDR3 nucleotides read TGTGCCAGCACCCTAAGCGGGAGGGCCAGCAATGAGCAGTTCTTC. This sequence encodes CASTLSGRASNEQFF.

The chain couples TRBV7-2 to TRBJ2-7; 7 bases fit TRBD1. The length of the CDR3 is 14 residues. CDR1 SGHTA and CDR2 FQGNSA come from the germline V gene. The trim removed 1 base at V and 9 bases at J, leaving 9 bases unmatched. The CDR3: CASSLDRGAGGQYF. CDR3 DNA: TGTGCCAGCAGCTTAGACAGGGGCGCCGGAGGGCAGTACTTC.

This chain uses TRBV27 with TRBJ2-1, with 7 bases aligning to TRBD2. The V and J ends lost 6 bases and 2 bases, in that order; junction bases with no gene match: 7. The CDR3 has 15 amino acids. The germline V gene has CDR1 MNHEY and CDR2 SMNVEV (reference sequence). The CDR3 region is CASSPERGAYNEQFF. CDR3 DNA: TGTGCCAGCAGCCCCGAGCGGGGAGCCTACAATGAGCAGTTCTTC.

V usage is TRBV2 and J usage is TRBJ2-5; 7 bases are shared with TRBD2. The CDR3 consists of 13 residues. V was pared by 4 bases and J by 5 bases, with 4 bases of the junction left unmatched. Germline lookup yields CDR1 SNHLY and CDR2 FYNNEI. In DNA, the CDR3 is TGTGCCAGCAGTGTAAGGGAGGGGGAGACCCAGTACTTC. Residues: CASSVREGETQYF.

This chain links TRBV4-1 with TRBJ2-6; possible D gene TRBD2, 7 bases. The CDR3 sequence is 17 residues long. Trimming took off 1 base at V and 2 bases at J, with 12 bases between the two ends. CDR1 and CDR2 (germline): MGHRA, YSYEKL. In nucleotides, the CDR3 is TGCGCCAGCAGCCAAGTCGGGGGGCGGGCTGGGGCCAACGTCCTGACTTTC. Translating gives CASSQVGGRAGANVLTF.

The genes are TRBV6-5 and TRBJ2-7; TRBD2 matches at 8 bases. The CDR3 runs to 14 residues. Losses at the gene ends were 3 bases for V and 5 bases for J; bases not matched to a gene: 6. Germline V gives CDR1 MNHEY, CDR2 SVGAGI. This CDR3 is CASSYLGGEHEQYF. CDR3 nucleotides: TGTGCCAGCAGTTATCTCGGGGGGGAACACGAGCAGTACTTC.

This rearrangement joins TRBV7-9 to TRBJ2-7; 11 bases line up with TRBD1. The CDR3 is made up of 15 amino acids. CDR1 SEHNR and CDR2 FQNEAQ come from the germline V gene (reference sequence). V dropped 5 bases and J dropped 0; count of bases not matched to a gene: 3. The CDR3 protein is CASSPGTGGSYEQYF. CDR3 bases: TGTGCCAGCAGCCCCGGGACAGGGGGCTCCTACGAGCAGTACTTC.

The sample holds a few counts of this clone. The chain recombines TRBV15 with TRBJ2-5; D may be TRBD2 (5 bases). This CDR3 is 13 amino acids long. Germline-derived CDR1 and CDR2 are LNHNV and YYDKDF (reference sequence). Trimming took 8 bases from V and 4 from J, leaving 14 bases between them. CDR3 sequence (DNA): TGTGCCACCTCCGGACTCGCGGGAGAGACCCAGTACTTC. It encodes CATSGLAGETQYF.

The chain uses TRBV6-6 and TRBJ1-5; 9 nucleotides line up with TRBD1. The CDR3 contains 16 residues. Germline V gives CDR1 MNHNY, CDR2 SVGAGI (reference sequence). With 0 bases clipped from V and 6 bases from J, the junction kept 6 bases outside the gene matches. The CDR3 protein is CASSYSGLQGAQPQHF. CDR3 in DNA: TGTGCCAGCAGTTACTCAGGGCTACAGGGGGCTCAGCCCCAGCATTTT.

The chain links TRBV6-1 to TRBJ2-7; 10 bases are shared with TRBD1. In germline, CDR1 is MNHNS, CDR2 SASEGT. The CDR3 covers 13 residues. The V segment lost 10 bases and the J segment 4 bases; nucleotides outside the gene matches: 7. The DNA for the CDR3 is TGTGCCACCGGGGGGGACAGGGGATACGAGCAGTACTTC. Translating gives CATGGDRGYEQYF.

The rearrangement joins TRBV5-1 to TRBJ2-5; possible D gene TRBD1, 6 bases. The CDR3 consists of 17 residues. V was cut by 0 bases and J by 4 bases, with 19 bases left in between. Germline-derived CDR1 and CDR2 are SGHRS and YFSETQ. CDR3 bases: TGCGCCAGCAGCTTGGTTAGAGGGGGTCCCCCCACAGAGACCCAGTACTTC. Translated, it gives CASSLVRGGPPTETQYF. Full variable domain (outside the CDR3, taken from reference TRBV5-1 and TRBJ2-5): KAGVTQTPRYLIKTRGQQVTLSCSPISGHRSVSWYQQTPGQGLQFLFEYFSETQRNKGNFPGRFSGRQFSNSRSEMNVSTLELGDSALYLCASSLVRGGPPTETQYFGPGTRLLVL.

Here the CDR3 reads CASSQVSAGDQPQHF. The DNA for the CDR3 is TGTGCCAGTAGTCAAGTCTCTGCGGGGGATCAGCCCCAGCATTTT. This chain joins TRBV19 and TRBJ1-5; D is perhaps TRBD1 (5 bases). V lost 5 bases and J 5 bases, leaving 16 bases between the germline ends. CDR3 length equals 15 residues. Germline V gene lookup returns CDR1 LNHDA and CDR2 SQIVND (reference sequence).